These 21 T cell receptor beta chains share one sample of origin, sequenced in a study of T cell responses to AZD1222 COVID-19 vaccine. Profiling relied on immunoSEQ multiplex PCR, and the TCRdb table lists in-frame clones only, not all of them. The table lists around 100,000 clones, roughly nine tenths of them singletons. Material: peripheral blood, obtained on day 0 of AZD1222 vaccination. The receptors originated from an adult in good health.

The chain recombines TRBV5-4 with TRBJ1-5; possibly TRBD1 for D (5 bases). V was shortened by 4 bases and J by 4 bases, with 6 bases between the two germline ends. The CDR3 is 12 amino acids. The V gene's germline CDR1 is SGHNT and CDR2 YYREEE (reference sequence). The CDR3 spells CASSEGNQPQHF. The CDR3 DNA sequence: TGTGCCAGCAGCGAGGGGAATCAGCCCCAGCATTTT.

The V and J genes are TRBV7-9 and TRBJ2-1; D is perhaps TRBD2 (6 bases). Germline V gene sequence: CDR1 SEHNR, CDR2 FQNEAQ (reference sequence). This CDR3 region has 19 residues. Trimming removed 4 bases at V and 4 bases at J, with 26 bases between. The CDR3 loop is CASSSPGLPTAGSYNEQFF. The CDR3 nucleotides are TGTGCCAGCAGCTCCCCGGGACTCCCCACTGCGGGATCATACAATGAGCAGTTCTTC.

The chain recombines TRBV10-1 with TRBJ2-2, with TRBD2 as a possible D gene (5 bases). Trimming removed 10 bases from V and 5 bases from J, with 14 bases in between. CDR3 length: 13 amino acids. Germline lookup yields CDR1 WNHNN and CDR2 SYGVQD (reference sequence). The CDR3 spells CATFLRTTGELFF. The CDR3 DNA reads TGCGCCACCTTTCTCAGGACTACCGGGGAGCTGTTTTTT.

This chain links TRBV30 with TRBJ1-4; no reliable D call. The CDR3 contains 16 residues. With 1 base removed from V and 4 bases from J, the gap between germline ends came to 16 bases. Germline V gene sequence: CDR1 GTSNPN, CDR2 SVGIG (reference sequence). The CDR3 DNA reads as TGTGCCTGGAGTGCGACCCGGGATCGTATTAATGAAAAACTGTTTTTT. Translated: CAWSATRDRINEKLFF.

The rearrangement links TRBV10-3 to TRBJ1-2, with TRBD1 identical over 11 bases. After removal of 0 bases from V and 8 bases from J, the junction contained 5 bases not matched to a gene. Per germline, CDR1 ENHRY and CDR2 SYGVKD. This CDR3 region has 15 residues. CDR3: CAISESGQGGGGYTF. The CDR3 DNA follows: TGTGCCATCAGTGAGTCGGGACAGGGGGGAGGAGGCTACACCTTC.

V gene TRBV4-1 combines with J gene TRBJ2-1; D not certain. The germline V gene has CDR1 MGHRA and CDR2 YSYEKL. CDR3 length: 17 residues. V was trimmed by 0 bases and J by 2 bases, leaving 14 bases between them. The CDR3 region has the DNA TGCGCCAGCAGCCAAGATGATTGGCGGTCCCCCTACAATGAGCAGTTCTTC. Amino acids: CASSQDDWRSPYNEQFF.

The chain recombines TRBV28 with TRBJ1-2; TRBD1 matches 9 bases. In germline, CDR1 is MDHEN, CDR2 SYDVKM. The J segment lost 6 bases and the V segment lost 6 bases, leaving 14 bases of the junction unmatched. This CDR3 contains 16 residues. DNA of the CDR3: TGTGCCAGCAGCCTACTTTCGTGGGACAGGGACGATGGCTACACCTTC. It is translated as CASSLLSWDRDDGYTF.

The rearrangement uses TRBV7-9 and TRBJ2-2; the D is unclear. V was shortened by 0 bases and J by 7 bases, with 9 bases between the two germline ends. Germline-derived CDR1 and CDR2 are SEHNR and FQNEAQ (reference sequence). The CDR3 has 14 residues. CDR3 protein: CASSLAEGVGELFF. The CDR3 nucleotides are TGTGCCAGCAGCTTAGCGGAAGGTGTCGGGGAGCTGTTTTTT.

CDR3 DNA: TGTGCCAGCACCTTCCAGGGGGGAACGCGGGAGCAGTACTTC. Its translation is CASTFQGGTREQYF. This chain links TRBV7-2 with TRBJ2-7; perhaps TRBD1 as D (7 bases). Germline loops: CDR1 SGHTA, CDR2 FQGNSA. CDR3 length: 14 amino acids. V lost 7 bases and J lost 7, with 20 bases in between.

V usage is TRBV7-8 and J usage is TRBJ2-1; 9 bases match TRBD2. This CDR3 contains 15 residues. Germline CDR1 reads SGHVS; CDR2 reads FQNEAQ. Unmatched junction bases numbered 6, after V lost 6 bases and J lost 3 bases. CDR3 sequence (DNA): TGTGCCAGCAGGAGCGGGAGGTTAGGCTACAATGAGCAGTTCTTC. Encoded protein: CASRSGRLGYNEQFF. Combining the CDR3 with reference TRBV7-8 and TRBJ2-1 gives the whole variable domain GAGVSQSPRYKVAKRGQDVALRCDPISGHVSLFWYQQALGQGPEFLTYFQNEAQLDKSGLPSDRFFAERPEGSVSTLKIQRTQQEDSAVYLCASRSGRLGYNEQFFGPGTRLTVL.

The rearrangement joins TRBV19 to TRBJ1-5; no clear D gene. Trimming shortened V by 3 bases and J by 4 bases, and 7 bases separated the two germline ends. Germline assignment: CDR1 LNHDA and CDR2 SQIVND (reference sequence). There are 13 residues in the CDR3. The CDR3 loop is CASSMTPNQPQHF. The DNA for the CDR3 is TGTGCCAGTAGTATGACCCCGAATCAGCCCCAGCATTTT.

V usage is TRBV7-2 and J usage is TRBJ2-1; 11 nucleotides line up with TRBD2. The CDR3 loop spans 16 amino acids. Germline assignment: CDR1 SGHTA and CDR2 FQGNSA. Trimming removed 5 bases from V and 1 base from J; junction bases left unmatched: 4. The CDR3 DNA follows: TGTGCCAGCAGCCCATGGACTAGCGGGTCCTACAATGAGCAGTTCTTC. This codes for CASSPWTSGSYNEQFF.

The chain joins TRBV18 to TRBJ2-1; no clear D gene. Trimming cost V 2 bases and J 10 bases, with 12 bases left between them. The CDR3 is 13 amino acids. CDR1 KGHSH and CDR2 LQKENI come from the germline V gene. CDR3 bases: TGTGCCAGCTCACCAGCGGTCCTAGGCGAGCAGTTCTTC. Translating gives CASSPAVLGEQFF.

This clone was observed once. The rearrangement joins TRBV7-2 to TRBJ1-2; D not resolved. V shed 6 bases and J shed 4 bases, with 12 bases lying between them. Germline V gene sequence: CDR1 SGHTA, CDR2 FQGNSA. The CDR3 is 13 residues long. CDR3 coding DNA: TGTGCCAGCAGGGAGGTTGTGACCTATGGCTACACCTTC. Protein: CASREVVTYGYTF.

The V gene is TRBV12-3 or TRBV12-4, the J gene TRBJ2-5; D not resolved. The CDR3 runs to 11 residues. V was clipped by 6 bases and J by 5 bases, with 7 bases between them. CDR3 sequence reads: CASSIGETQYF. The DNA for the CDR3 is TGTGCCAGCAGCATAGGGGAGACCCAGTACTTC.

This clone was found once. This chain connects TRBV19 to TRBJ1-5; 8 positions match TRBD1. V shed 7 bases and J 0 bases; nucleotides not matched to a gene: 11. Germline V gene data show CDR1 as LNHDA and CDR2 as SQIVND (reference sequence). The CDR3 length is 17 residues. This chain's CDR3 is CASKNYGQGYSNQPQHF. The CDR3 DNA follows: TGTGCCAGTAAGAACTACGGACAGGGATATAGCAATCAGCCCCAGCATTTT.

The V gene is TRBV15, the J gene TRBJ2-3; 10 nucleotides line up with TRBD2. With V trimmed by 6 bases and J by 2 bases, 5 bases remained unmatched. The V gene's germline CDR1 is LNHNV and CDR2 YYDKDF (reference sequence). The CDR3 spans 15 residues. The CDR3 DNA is TGTGCCACCAGTCCTAGCGGGAGTTACACAGATACGCAGTATTTT. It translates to CATSPSGSYTDTQYF.

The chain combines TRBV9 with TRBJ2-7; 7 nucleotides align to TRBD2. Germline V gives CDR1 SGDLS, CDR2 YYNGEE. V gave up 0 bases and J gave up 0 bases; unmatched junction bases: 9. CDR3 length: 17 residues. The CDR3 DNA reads TGTGCCAGCAGCGTAGGGGGTGGTGGGAGGGACTCCTACGAGCAGTACTTC. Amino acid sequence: CASSVGGGGRDSYEQYF.

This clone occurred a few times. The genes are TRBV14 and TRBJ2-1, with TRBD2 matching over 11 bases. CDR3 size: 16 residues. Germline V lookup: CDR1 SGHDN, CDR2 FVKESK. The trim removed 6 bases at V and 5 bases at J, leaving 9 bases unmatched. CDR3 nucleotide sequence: TGTGCCAGCAGGCCAACTGGGACTAGCGGACACAATGAGCAGTTCTTC. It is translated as CASRPTGTSGHNEQFF.

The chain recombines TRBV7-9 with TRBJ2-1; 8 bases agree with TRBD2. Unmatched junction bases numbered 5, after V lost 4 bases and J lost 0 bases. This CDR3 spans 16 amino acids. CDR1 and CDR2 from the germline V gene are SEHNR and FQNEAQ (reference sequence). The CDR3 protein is CASSSSGTSSYNEQFF. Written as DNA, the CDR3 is TGTGCCAGCAGCTCGAGCGGGACTAGCTCCTACAATGAGCAGTTCTTC.

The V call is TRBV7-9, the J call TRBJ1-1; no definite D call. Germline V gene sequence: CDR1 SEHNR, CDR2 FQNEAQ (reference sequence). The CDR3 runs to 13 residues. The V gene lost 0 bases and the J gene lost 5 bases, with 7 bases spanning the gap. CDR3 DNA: TGTGCCAGCAGCTTAGCGGGGAATACTGAAGCTTTCTTT. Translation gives CASSLAGNTEAFF. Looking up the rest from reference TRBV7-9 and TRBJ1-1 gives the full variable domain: DTGVSQNPRHKITKRGQNVTFRCDPISEHNRLYWYRQTLGQGPEFLTYFQNEAQLEKSRLLSDRFSAERPKGSFSTLEIQRTEQGDSAMYLCASSLAGNTEAFFGQGTRLTVV.